The clone carrying this T cell receptor (beta chain) is a singleton in its sample. In the original processing: From reference gene primer amplification, estimates of nucleated cell counts were derived. Assay used: immunoSEQ multiplex PCR; TCRdb lists only in-frame clones, some missing. Clone size and the V and J calls come from that table; the DNA yielded D and trimming. The sample lists approximately 68,000 clones, approximately 82% occurring once. This entry belongs to a study of blood T cell repertoires in COVID-19. Whole-study context: Specimens from acute and convalescent COVID-19 originated in the United States, Italy and Spain. T cells, B-cell-depleted T cells, or PBMCs provided the cDNA or gDNA that served as material.

The TCR comes from an elderly man with active COVID-19. The material sequenced was peripheral blood.

In DNA form, the CDR3 reads TGTGCCAGCGGTGGAGCGGGGTTCACAGATACGCAGTATTTT. This encodes CASGGAGFTDTQYF. The chain employs TRBV25-1 and TRBJ2-3; 7 bases map to TRBD2. The CDR3 has 14 amino acids. V lost 8 bases, J lost 2 bases, and 7 bases stayed unmatched. CDR1 MGHDK and CDR2 SYGVNS come from the germline V gene. Full variable domain (outside the CDR3, taken from reference TRBV25-1 and TRBJ2-3): EADIYQTPRYLVIGTGKKITLECSQTMGHDKMYWYQQDPGMELHLIHYSYGVNSTEKGDLSSESTVSRIRTEHFPLTLESARPSHTSQYLCASGGAGFTDTQYFGPGTRLTVL.